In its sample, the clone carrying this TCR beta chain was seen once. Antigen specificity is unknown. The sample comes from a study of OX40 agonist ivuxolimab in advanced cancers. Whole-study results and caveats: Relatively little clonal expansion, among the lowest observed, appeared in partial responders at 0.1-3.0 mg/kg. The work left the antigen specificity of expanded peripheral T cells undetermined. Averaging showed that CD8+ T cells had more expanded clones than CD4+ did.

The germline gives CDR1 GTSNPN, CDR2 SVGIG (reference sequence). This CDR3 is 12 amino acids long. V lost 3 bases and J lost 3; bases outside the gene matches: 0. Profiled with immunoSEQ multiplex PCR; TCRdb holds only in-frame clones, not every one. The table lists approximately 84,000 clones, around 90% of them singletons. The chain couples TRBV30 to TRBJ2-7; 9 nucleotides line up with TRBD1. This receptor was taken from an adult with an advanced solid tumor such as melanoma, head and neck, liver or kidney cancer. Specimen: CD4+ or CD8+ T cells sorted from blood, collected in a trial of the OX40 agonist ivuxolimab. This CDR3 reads CAWRDRGYEQYF. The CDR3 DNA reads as TGTGCCTGGAGGGACAGGGGCTACGAGCAGTACTTC.